A selection of T cell receptor beta chains follows, all from one sample in a study of cytomegalovirus exposure and HLA in healthy donors. Generated by immunoSEQ multiplex PCR, the TCRdb table keeps only in-frame clones and is missing some. The data contain tens of thousands of clones, approximately 61% of them singletons. The sequencing sample was made of PBMCs. The receptors come from a woman aged 50 to 60 in good health and CMV-seropositive. The CDR3 runs from the conserved cysteine through the conserved F or W. Fields, in order: clone size, V gene, J gene, D gene, CDR3 protein, CDR3 DNA. A D gene is named only where the DNA matches it firmly. Size values are once, few and many counts, or a class for expanded clones, and some rows have none.

NA,TRBV29-1,TRBJ2-1,NA,CSVGGGTKGDEQFF,TGCAGCGTGGGGGGGGGCACCAAAGGGGATGAGCAGTTCTTC
few,TRBV14,TRBJ1-2,TRBD1,CASSPDRVPTINYGYTF,TGTGCCAGCAGCCCCGACAGGGTCCCGACCATCAACTATGGCTACACCTTC
NA,TRBV11-2,TRBJ2-1,NA,CASSLSRPRAGGEQFF,TGTGCCAGCAGCTTATCCCGGCCCCGAGCAGGAGGTGAGCAGTTCTTC
NA,TRBV28,TRBJ2-7,NA,CASTTVGARRYEQYF,TGTGCCAGCACCACCGTAGGGGCGCGAAGGTACGAGCAGTACTTC
NA,TRBV5-5,TRBJ1-5,NA,CASSLDRTDQPQHF,TGTGCCAGCAGCCTCGACAGGACGGATCAGCCCCAGCATTTT
many,TRBV13,TRBJ1-2,NA,CASSSTGLATF,TGTGCCAGCAGCTCAACAGGGTTAGCCACCTTC
NA,TRBV11-2,TRBJ1-3,NA,CASSSRGRNTIYF,TGTGCCAGTAGCTCGAGAGGGAGGAACACCATATATTTT
NA,TRBV6-5,TRBJ1-1,NA,CASRNGQSTEAFF,TGTGCCAGCAGGAATGGACAGTCCACTGAAGCTTTCTTT
NA,TRBV13,TRBJ2-6,NA,CASSSPDRQIPSGANVLTF,TGTGCCAGCAGCTCCCCCGACAGGCAAATCCCCTCTGGGGCCAACGTCCTGACTTTC
NA,TRBV2,TRBJ1-1,NA,CASSDAQGGRTEAFF,TGTGCCAGCAGTGATGCGCAGGGCGGGAGGACTGAAGCTTTCTTT
NA,TRBV9,TRBJ1-2,NA,CASRDAGEDGYTF,TGTGCCAGCAGGGATGCAGGTGAAGATGGCTACACCTTC